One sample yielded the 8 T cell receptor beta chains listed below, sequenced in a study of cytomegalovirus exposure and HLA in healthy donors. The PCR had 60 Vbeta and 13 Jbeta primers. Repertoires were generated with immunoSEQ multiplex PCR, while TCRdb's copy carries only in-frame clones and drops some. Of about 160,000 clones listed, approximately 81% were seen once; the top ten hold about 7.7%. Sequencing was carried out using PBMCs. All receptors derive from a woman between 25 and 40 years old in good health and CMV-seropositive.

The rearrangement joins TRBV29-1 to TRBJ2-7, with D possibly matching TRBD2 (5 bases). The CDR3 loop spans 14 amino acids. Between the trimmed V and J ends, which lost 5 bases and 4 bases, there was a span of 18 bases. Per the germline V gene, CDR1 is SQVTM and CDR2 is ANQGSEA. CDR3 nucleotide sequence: TGCAGCGTTTACGGGGATGTGTGGGGTTACGAGCAGTACTTC. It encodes CSVYGDVWGYEQYF.

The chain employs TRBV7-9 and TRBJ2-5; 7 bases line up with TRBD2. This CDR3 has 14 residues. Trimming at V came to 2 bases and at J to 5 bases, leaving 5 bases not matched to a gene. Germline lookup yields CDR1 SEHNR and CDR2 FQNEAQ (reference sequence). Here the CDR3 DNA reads TGTGCCAGCAGCTTATTGTGGGGAGGGGAGACCCAGTACTTC. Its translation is CASSLLWGGETQYF.

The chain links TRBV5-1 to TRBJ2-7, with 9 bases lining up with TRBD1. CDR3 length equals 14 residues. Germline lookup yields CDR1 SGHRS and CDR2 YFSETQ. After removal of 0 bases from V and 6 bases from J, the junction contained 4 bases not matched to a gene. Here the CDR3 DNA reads TGCGCCAGCAGCTTGGGGGGACAGGGAAGCGAGCAGTACTTC. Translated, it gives CASSLGGQGSEQYF.

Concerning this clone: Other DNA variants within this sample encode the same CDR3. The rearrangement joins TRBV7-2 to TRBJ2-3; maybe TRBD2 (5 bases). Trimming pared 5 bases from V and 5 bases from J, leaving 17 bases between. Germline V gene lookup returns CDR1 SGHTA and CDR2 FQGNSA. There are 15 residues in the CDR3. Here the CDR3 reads CASSLLGLWGDTQYF. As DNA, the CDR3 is TGTGCCAGCAGCCTTTTAGGACTTTGGGGAGATACGCAGTATTTT. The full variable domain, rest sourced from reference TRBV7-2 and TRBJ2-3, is GAGVSQSPSNKVTEKGKDVELRCDPISGHTALYWYRQSLGQGLEFLIYFQGNSAPDKSGLPSDRFSAERTGGSVSTLTIQRTQQEDSAVYLCASSLLGLWGDTQYFGPGTRLTVL.

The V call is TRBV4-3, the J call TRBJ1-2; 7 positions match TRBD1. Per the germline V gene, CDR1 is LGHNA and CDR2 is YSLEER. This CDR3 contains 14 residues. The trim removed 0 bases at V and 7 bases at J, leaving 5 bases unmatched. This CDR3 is CASSQDPGGFGYTF. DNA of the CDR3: TGCGCCAGCAGCCAAGACCCAGGGGGTTTTGGCTACACCTTC.

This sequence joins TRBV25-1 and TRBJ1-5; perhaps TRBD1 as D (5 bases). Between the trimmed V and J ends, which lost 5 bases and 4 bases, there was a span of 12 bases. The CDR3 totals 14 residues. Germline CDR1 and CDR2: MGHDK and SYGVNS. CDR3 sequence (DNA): TGTGCCAGCAGTAGGAGGGGTCTAAATCAGCCCCAGCATTTT. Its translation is CASSRRGLNQPQHF.

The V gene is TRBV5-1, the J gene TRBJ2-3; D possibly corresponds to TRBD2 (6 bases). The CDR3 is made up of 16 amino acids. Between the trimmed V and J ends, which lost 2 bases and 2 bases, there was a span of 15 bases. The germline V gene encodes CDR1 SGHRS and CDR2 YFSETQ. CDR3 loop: CASSLYQRAITDTQYF. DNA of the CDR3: TGCGCCAGCAGCTTATATCAGCGGGCGATCACAGATACGCAGTATTTT.

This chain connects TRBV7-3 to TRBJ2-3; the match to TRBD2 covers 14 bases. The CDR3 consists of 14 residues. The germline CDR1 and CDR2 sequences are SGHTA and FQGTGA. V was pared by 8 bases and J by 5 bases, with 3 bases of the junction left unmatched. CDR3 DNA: TGTGCCAGCGGACTAGCGGGGGGAGGAGATACGCAGTATTTT. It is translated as CASGLAGGGDTQYF.